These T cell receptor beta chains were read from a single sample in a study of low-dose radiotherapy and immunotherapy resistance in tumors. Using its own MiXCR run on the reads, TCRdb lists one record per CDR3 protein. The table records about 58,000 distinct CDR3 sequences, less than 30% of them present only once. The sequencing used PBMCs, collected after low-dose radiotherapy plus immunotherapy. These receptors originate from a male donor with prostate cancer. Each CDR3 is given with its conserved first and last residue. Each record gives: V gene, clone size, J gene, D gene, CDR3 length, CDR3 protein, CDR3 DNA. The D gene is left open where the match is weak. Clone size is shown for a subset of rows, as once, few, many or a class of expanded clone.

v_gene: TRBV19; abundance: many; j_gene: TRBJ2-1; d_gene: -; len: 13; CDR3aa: CASSPRGVNEQFF; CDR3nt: TGTGCCAGTAGTCCAAGGGGGGTCAATGAGCAGTTCTTC
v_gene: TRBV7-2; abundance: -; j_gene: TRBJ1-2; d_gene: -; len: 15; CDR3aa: CASSLARPRSYGYTF; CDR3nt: TGTGCCAGCAGCTTAGCGCGGCCCCGGAGCTATGGCTACACCTTC
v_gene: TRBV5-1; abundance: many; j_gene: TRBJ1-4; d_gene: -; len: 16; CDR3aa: CASSYRGGGTNEKLFF; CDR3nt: TGCGCCAGCAGCTATAGAGGAGGAGGCACTAATGAAAAACTGTTTTTT
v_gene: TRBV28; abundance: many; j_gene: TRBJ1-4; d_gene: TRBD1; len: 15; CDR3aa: CASSSSGTGLQKLFF; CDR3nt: TGTGCCAGCAGTTCCTCCGGGACAGGGTTACAAAAACTGTTTTTT
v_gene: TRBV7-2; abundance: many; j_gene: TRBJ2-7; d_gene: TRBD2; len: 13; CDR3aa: CASSPSGIYEQYF; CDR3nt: TGTGCCAGCAGCCCTAGCGGGATCTACGAGCAGTACTTC
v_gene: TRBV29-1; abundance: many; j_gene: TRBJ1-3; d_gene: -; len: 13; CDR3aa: CSVGGSSGNTIYF; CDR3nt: TGCAGCGTTGGGGGTTCTTCTGGAAACACCATATATTTT
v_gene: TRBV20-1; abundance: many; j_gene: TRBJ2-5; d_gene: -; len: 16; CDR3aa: CSAREQAPRKSETQYF; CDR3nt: TGCAGTGCTAGAGAGCAGGCCCCACGTAAATCGGAGACCCAGTACTTC
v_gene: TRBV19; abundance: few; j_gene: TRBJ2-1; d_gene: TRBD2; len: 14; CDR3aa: CASSVIAGDNEQFF; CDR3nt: TGTGCCAGTAGTGTTATAGCGGGGGACAATGAGCAGTTCTTC
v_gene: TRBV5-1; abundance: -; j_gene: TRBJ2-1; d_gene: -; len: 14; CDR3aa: CASSLQIEVDEQFF; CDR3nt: TGCGCCAGCAGCTTACAGATAGAGGTGGATGAGCAGTTCTTC
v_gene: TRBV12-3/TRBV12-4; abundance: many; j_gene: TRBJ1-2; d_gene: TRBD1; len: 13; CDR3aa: CASSTGTVYGYTF; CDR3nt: TGTGCCAGCAGTACCGGGACAGTCTATGGCTACACCTTC
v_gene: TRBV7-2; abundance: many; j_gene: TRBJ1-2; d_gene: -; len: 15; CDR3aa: CASSASARGVGGYTF; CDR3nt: TGTGCCAGCAGCGCCTCCGCGAGGGGAGTGGGCGGCTACACCTTC
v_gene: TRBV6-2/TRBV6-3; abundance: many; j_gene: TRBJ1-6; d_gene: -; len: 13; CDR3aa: CASSYSYGSPLHF; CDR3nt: TGTGCCAGCAGTTACTCGTATGGTTCACCCCTCCACTTT
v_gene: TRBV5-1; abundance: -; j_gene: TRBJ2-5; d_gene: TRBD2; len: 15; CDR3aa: CASSFSSGGQETLYF; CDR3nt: TGCGCCAGCAGCTTTTCTAGCGGGGGTCAAGAGACCCTGTACTTC
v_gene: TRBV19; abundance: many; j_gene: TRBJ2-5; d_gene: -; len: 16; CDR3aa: CASSLAGFGDQETQYF; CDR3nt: TGTGCCAGTAGCCTCGCGGGATTCGGGGACCAAGAGACCCAGTACTTC
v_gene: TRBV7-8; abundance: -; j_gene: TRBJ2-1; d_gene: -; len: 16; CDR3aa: CASSAVYGGPNNEQFF; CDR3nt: TGTGCCAGCAGCGCCGTGTACGGGGGGCCAAACAATGAGCAGTTCTTC
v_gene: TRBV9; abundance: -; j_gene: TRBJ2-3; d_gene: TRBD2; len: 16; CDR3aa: CASSVAVAGGRNTQYF; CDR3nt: TGTGCCAGCAGCGTAGCTGTGGCGGGAGGGCGGAATACGCAGTATTTT
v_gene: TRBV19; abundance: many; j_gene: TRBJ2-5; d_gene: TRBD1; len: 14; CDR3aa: CASSTGTGQETQYF; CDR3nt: TGTGCCAGTAGTACCGGGACAGGCCAAGAGACCCAGTACTTC
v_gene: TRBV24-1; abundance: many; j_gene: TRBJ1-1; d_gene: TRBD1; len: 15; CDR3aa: CATSDEMTTTGGAFF; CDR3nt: TGTGCCACCAGTGATGAAATGACGACAACAGGGGGAGCTTTCTTT
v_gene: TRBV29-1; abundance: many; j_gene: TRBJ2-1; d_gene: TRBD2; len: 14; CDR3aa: CSVKTSGAYNEQFF; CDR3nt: TGCAGCGTGAAGACTAGCGGGGCATACAATGAGCAGTTCTTC
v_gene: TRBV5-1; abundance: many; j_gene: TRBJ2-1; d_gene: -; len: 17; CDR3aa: CASSLSAGQLLGNEQFF; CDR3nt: TGCGCCAGCAGCTTGTCAGCCGGACAGTTGTTGGGCAATGAGCAGTTCTTC
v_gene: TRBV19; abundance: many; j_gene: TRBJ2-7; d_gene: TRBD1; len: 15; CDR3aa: CASSIHRGRSYEQYF; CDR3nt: TGTGCCAGTAGTATACACAGGGGGAGGTCCTACGAGCAGTACTTC
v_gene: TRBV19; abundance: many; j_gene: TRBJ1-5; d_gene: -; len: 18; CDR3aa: CASSRYSTPAYSNQPQHF; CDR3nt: TGTGCCAGTAGCCGTTATTCGACACCCGCCTATAGCAATCAGCCCCAGCATTTT
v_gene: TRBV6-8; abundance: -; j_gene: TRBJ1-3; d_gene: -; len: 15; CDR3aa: CASSYRGYSGNTIYF; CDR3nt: TGTGCCAGCAGTTACAGGGGATACTCTGGAAACACCATATATTTT
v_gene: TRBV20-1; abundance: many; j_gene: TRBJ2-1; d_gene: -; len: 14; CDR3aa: CSARVEGLRREQFF; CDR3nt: TGCAGTGCTAGAGTTGAAGGACTACGTAGAGAGCAGTTCTTC
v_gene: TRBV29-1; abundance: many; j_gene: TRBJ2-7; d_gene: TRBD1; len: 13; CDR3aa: CSVLGQGGGEQYF; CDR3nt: TGCAGCGTTTTGGGACAGGGAGGTGGCGAGCAGTACTTC
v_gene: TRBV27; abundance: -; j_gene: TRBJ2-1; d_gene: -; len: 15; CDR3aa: CASRVGTSSYNEQFF; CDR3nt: TGTGCCAGCAGGGTCGGGACAAGCTCCTACAATGAGCAGTTCTTC
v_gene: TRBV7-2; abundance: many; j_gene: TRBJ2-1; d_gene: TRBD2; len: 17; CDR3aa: CASRLAGGPGHNGEQFF; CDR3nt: TGTGCCAGCCGCCTAGCGGGGGGGCCTGGGCACAATGGTGAGCAGTTCTTC
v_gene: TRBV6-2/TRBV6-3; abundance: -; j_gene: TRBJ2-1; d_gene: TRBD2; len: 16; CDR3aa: CASSKTSERNYNEQFF; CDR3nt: TGTGCCAGCAGTAAGACTAGCGAGCGAAACTACAATGAGCAGTTCTTC
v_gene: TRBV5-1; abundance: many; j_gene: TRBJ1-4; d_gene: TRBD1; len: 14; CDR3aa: CASSPQGANEKLFF; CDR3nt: TGCGCCAGCAGTCCGCAGGGGGCCAACGAAAAACTGTTTTTT
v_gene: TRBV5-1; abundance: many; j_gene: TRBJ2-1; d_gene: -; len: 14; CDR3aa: CASSLQDSYNEQFF; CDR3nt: TGCGCCAGCAGCTTGCAGGACAGCTACAATGAGCAGTTCTTC